A single sample gave rise to the 32 T cell receptor beta chains below, sequenced in a study of cytomegalovirus exposure and HLA in healthy donors. In the PCR, 60 Vbeta and 13 Jbeta primers were used. This table comes from immunoSEQ multiplex PCR, and its TCRdb copy is limited to in-frame clones, with some not included. The sample has under 200,000 clones; around 79% are singletons. Sequencing input: PBMCs. These receptor sequences come from a woman between 40 and 50 years old in good health and CMV-seronegative.

CDR3 residues: CASSIDRSNTGELFF. The DNA of the CDR3 is TGTGCCAGTAGTATTGACAGATCGAACACCGGGGAGCTGTTTTTT. The chain recombines TRBV19 with TRBJ2-2, with D perhaps TRBD1 (5 bases). The CDR3 has 15 residues. CDR1 is LNHDA and CDR2 is SQIVND in the germline V gene (reference sequence). V was shortened by 3 bases and J by 0 bases, with 8 bases between the two germline ends.

The genes are TRBV5-1 and TRBJ2-3; weak D call: TRBD2 (5 bases). This CDR3 has 15 amino acids. V was trimmed by 1 base and J by 3 bases, leaving 12 bases between them. The germline CDR1 and CDR2 sequences are SGHRS and YFSETQ. In nucleotides, the CDR3 is TGCGCCAGCAGCTTGCAAGAGGGCCGAACAGATACGCAGTATTTT. This translates into CASSLQEGRTDTQYF.

The rearrangement joins TRBV5-1 to TRBJ2-2; D uncertain. The V gene lost 2 bases and the J gene lost 0 bases, with 5 bases spanning the gap. The CDR3 covers 14 residues. Germline V gene lookup returns CDR1 SGHRS and CDR2 YFSETQ. The CDR3 region is CASSFGANTGELFF. As DNA, the CDR3 is TGCGCCAGCAGCTTCGGAGCGAACACCGGGGAGCTGTTTTTT.

The V gene is TRBV6-6, the J gene TRBJ2-1; D is uncertain. V lost 6 bases and J 0 bases, leaving 12 bases between the germline ends. This CDR3 region has 15 residues. CDR1 is MNHNY, CDR2 SVGAGI, per germline (reference sequence). The CDR3 sequence: CASRIRGTSYNEQFF. CDR3 nucleotides: TGTGCCAGCAGGATCCGAGGTACCTCCTACAATGAGCAGTTCTTC.

J is TRBJ2-2 and V is TRBV18; 9 nucleotides match TRBD2. The CDR3 is made up of 14 amino acids. Germline CDR1 and CDR2: KGHSH and LQKENI. The V gene end was trimmed by 8 bases and the J gene end by 7 bases; junction bases not matched to a gene: 8. In DNA form, the CDR3 reads TGTGCCAGCACCGGACTAGCGTCGGGCGGGGAGCTGTTTTTT. This codes for CASTGLASGGELFF.

The chain links TRBV28 to TRBJ2-7; D is ambiguous. The CDR3 length is 12 residues. Germline CDR1 MDHEN, CDR2 SYDVKM. Trimming cost V 4 bases and J 6 bases, with 10 bases left between them. This chain's CDR3 is CASSSSPLEQYF. CDR3 bases: TGTGCCAGCAGTTCGAGCCCGCTCGAGCAGTACTTC.

V gene TRBV19 combines with J gene TRBJ1-1; no definite D call. This CDR3 region has 15 residues. The germline V gene has CDR1 LNHDA and CDR2 SQIVND (reference sequence). V lost 1 base, J lost 1 base, and 10 bases lay in between. The CDR3 DNA is TGTGCCAGTAGTATAGGGCGGCTGGGGAACACTGAAGCTTTCTTT. Translating gives CASSIGRLGNTEAFF. The complete variable domain, with remaining parts taken from reference TRBV19 and TRBJ1-1, reads DGGITQSPKYLFRKEGQNVTLSCEQNLNHDAMYWYRQDPGQGLRLIYYSQIVNDFQKGDIAEGYSVSREKKESFPLTVTSAQKNPTAFYLCASSIGRLGNTEAFFGQGTRLTVV.

The chain is built from TRBV7-2 and TRBJ2-1, with 8 positions matching TRBD2. J lost 7 bases, V lost 4 bases, and 6 bases had no gene match. Per germline, CDR1 SGHTA and CDR2 FQGNSA. The length of the CDR3 is 14 residues. CDR3 amino acids: CASSSSGGPNEQFF. The CDR3 DNA sequence: TGTGCCAGCAGCTCTTCGGGAGGGCCTAATGAGCAGTTCTTC.

The chain recombines TRBV25-1 with TRBJ1-6; 7 nucleotides line up with TRBD1. J lost 5 bases, V lost 5 bases, and 9 bases had no gene match. Germline V CDR1 and CDR2: MGHDK, SYGVNS. The CDR3 covers 16 residues. Written as DNA, the CDR3 is TGTGCCAGCAGTCAAGGGTGGGGACAGAATAATTCACCCCTCCACTTT. Encoded protein: CASSQGWGQNNSPLHF.

The V gene is TRBV30, the J gene TRBJ1-2, with 8 nucleotides matching TRBD1. The germline CDR1 and CDR2 sequences are GTSNPN and SVGIG (reference sequence). This CDR3 is built from 14 residues. V dropped 2 bases and J dropped 6; count of bases not matched to a gene: 8. CDR3 nucleotide sequence: TGTGCCTGGAGTCGCAGGGGGCGGTTGGATGGCTACACCTTC. Encoded protein: CAWSRRGRLDGYTF.

CDR3 DNA sequence: TGTGCCAGCAGCCCCGGGGACAGGGGGTCTAGTCTCTATGGCTACACCTTC. It codes for CASSPGDRGSSLYGYTF. The rearrangement joins TRBV4-2 to TRBJ1-2; 11 nucleotides line up with TRBD1. The germline CDR1 and CDR2 sequences are LGHNA and YNFKEQ. There are 17 residues in the CDR3. J lost 4 bases, V lost 4 bases, and 11 bases had no gene match.

The chain joins TRBV2 to TRBJ2-1, with TRBD2 identical over 11 bases. Germline CDR1 is SNHLY and CDR2 is FYNNEI. The CDR3 is 15 residues long. V gave up 6 bases and J gave up 4 bases; unmatched junction bases: 5. This chain's CDR3 is CASRATSGEYNEQFF. DNA of the CDR3: TGTGCCAGCAGGGCGACTAGCGGGGAATACAATGAGCAGTTCTTC.

The chain links TRBV5-4 to TRBJ1-2; no clear D. The ends were cut back, 1 base at V and 1 base at J, with 11 bases in the middle. The CDR3 consists of 15 residues. Germline V gives CDR1 SGHNT, CDR2 YYREEE (reference sequence). Here the CDR3 DNA reads TGTGCCAGCAGCTTGCGGGCCGAGGGTAACTATGGCTACACCTTC. Amino acids: CASSLRAEGNYGYTF.

The gene calls are TRBV11-3 and TRBJ2-7, with TRBD1 matching 7 bases. The germline gives CDR1 SGHNT, CDR2 YENEEA. CDR3 size: 15 residues. V was pared by 4 bases and J by 0 bases, with 6 bases of the junction left unmatched. For the CDR3, the DNA is TGTGCCAGCAGCTCCCTGACAGGGAGCTCCTACGAGCAGTACTTC. Residues: CASSSLTGSSYEQYF.

DNA for the CDR3: TGTGCCAGCAGCTTAGATCTAGGGGGCGAGCAGTACTTC. Residues: CASSLDLGGEQYF. The chain joins TRBV11-3 to TRBJ2-7; tentatively, D is TRBD1 (6 bases). V lost 0 bases and J 6 bases, leaving 9 bases between the germline ends. This CDR3 has 13 amino acids. Looked up from germline, CDR1 is SGHNT and CDR2 is YENEEA.

J is TRBJ1-1 and V is TRBV5-1; possibly TRBD1 for D (5 bases). This CDR3 has 15 amino acids. The germline V gene has CDR1 SGHRS and CDR2 YFSETQ. V was shortened by 0 bases and J by 1 base, with 10 bases between the two germline ends. Here the CDR3 DNA reads TGCGCCAGCAGCTTGGATGGACATAAGAACACTGAAGCTTTCTTT. It translates to CASSLDGHKNTEAFF.

This clone was recorded only once. The CDR3 reads CASSAVQGDANYGYTF. The CDR3 nucleotides are TGTGCCAGCAGTGCGGTACAGGGCGACGCTAACTATGGCTACACCTTC. This sequence joins TRBV2 and TRBJ1-2, with D maybe TRBD1 (6 bases). The V gene's germline CDR1 is SNHLY and CDR2 FYNNEI. The CDR3 has 16 amino acids. V lost 4 bases, J lost 0 bases, and 15 bases lay in between. Together with reference TRBV2 and TRBJ1-2, the CDR3 gives the full variable domain: EPEVTQTPSHQVTQMGQEVILRCVPISNHLYFYWYRQILGQKVEFLVSFYNNEISEKSEIFDDQFSVERPDGSNFTLKIRSTKLEDSAMYFCASSAVQGDANYGYTFGSGTRLTVV.

The chain couples TRBV11-2 to TRBJ2-1; 9 bases align to TRBD1. Germline loops: CDR1 SGHAT, CDR2 FQNNGV. The V and J ends lost 5 bases and 0 bases, in that order; junction bases with no gene match: 8. The CDR3 sequence is 17 residues long. CDR3 loop: CASSPYRGLSSYNEQFF. CDR3 nucleotide sequence: TGTGCCAGCAGCCCGTACAGGGGGCTGAGCTCCTACAATGAGCAGTTCTTC.

V is TRBV5-6 and J is TRBJ2-7; no clear D. This CDR3 has 13 residues. V was pared by 2 bases and J by 0 bases, with 6 bases between. Germline V gene lookup returns CDR1 SGHDT and CDR2 YYEEEE. The CDR3 DNA reads as TGTGCCAGCAGCTTCAGAAGCTCCTACGAGCAGTACTTC. Protein sequence: CASSFRSSYEQYF.

The V call is TRBV11-2, the J call TRBJ2-2; 8 nucleotides line up with TRBD2. CDR1 and CDR2 from the germline V gene are SGHAT and FQNNGV. This CDR3 is built from 18 residues. V lost 0 bases, J lost 3 bases, and 9 bases stayed unmatched. The chain's CDR3 is CASSLDSGAPPDTGELFF. CDR3 sequence (DNA): TGTGCCAGCAGCTTAGATAGCGGGGCCCCCCCGGACACCGGGGAGCTGTTTTTT.

CDR3 region: CASSVVGGSSISGANVLTF. CDR3 DNA: TGTGCCAGCAGCGTAGTTGGGGGCTCGTCGATCTCTGGGGCCAACGTCCTGACTTTC. The genes are TRBV9 and TRBJ2-6, with D possibly matching TRBD1 (6 bases). The germline V and J ends were trimmed by 0 bases and 0 bases, with 16 bases remaining between them. From germline, CDR1 is SGDLS and CDR2 YYNGEE. This CDR3 is 19 amino acids long.

With regard to this clone: Other nucleotide sequences in the sample specify the same CDR3. J is TRBJ2-2 and V is TRBV9; D gene uncertain. The CDR3 sequence is 12 residues long. Germline assignment: CDR1 SGDLS and CDR2 YYNGEE. The V end was cut by 5 bases, the J end by 3 bases, with 5 bases between. CDR3 in DNA: TGTGCCAGCAGTGCGGACACCGGGGAGCTGTTTTTT. It specifies CASSADTGELFF.

The count of this clone is one. The chain couples TRBV30 to TRBJ1-5, with D possibly matching TRBD1 (6 bases). The CDR3 has 15 residues. The V gene's germline CDR1 is GTSNPN and CDR2 SVGIG (reference sequence). Trimming removed 3 bases at V and 3 bases at J, with 15 bases between. The CDR3 loop reads CAWRVWGLDNQPQHF. The CDR3 DNA is TGTGCCTGGAGGGTGTGGGGGCTGGACAATCAGCCCCAGCATTTT. Full variable domain (rest looked up from reference TRBV30 and TRBJ1-5): SQTIHQWPATLVQPVGSPLSLECTVEGTSNPNLYWYRQAAGRGLQLLFYSVGIGQISSEVPQNLSASRPQDRQFILSSKKLLLSDSGFYLCAWRVWGLDNQPQHFGDGTRLSIL.

V is TRBV7-3 and J is TRBJ2-5, with D possibly being TRBD2 (5 bases). Trimming left V 5 bases short and J 5 bases short, with 12 bases between. The CDR3 is made up of 13 amino acids. Germline CDR1 SGHTA, CDR2 FQGTGA. The CDR3 DNA sequence: TGTGCCAGCAGCCGTGGCTCGGGGGAGACCCAGTACTTC. This translates into CASSRGSGETQYF.

The chain has TRBV5-1 and TRBJ2-1, with 7 bases lining up with TRBD1. V gave up 1 base and J gave up 3 bases; unmatched junction bases: 7. The CDR3 length is 16 residues. Looked up from germline, CDR1 is SGHRS and CDR2 is YFSETQ. The DNA of the CDR3 is TGCGCCAGCAGCTTGACACAGGGGCTGAGCTACAATGAGCAGTTCTTC. As protein: CASSLTQGLSYNEQFF.

The V gene is TRBV23-1, the J gene TRBJ1-6; TRBD1 matches at 10 bases. TRBV23-1 is an open reading frame, and its role is uncertain. This CDR3 contains 13 residues. V gave up 8 bases and J gave up 8 bases; unmatched junction bases: 3. CDR3 sequence: CASGQGGDSPLHF. The CDR3 DNA is TGCGCCAGCGGACAGGGGGGAGATTCACCCCTCCACTTT.

This clone was seen a handful of times. The rearrangement uses TRBV10-3 and TRBJ1-1; TRBD1 agrees at 8 bases. V dropped 2 bases and J dropped 8; count of bases not matched to a gene: 10. The V gene's germline CDR1 is ENHRY and CDR2 SYGVKD. This CDR3 has 15 residues. The CDR3 protein is CAISEPAQGAPEAFF. The CDR3 DNA follows: TGTGCCATCAGTGAGCCCGCCCAGGGGGCGCCGGAAGCTTTCTTT.

The gene calls are TRBV6-6 and TRBJ2-5; possibly TRBD2 for D (6 bases). The CDR3 has 15 residues. Germline V gene sequence: CDR1 MNHNY, CDR2 SVGAGI (reference sequence). Trimming removed 3 bases from V and 2 bases from J, with 13 bases in between. CDR3 nucleotides: TGTGCCAGCAGTTATTATACGGGAGTACAAGAGACCCAGTACTTC. It translates to CASSYYTGVQETQYF.

This clone was observed a single time. The chain recombines TRBV11-2 with TRBJ2-7; TRBD1 is a possible D gene (6 bases). The CDR3 sequence is 15 residues long. V was trimmed by 5 bases and J by 0 bases, leaving 14 bases between them. CDR1 is SGHAT, CDR2 FQNNGV, per germline. CDR3: CASSRSTGGSYEQYF. The CDR3 DNA sequence: TGTGCCAGCAGCAGATCGACAGGAGGCTCCTACGAGCAGTACTTC.

This chain joins TRBV10-3 and TRBJ2-7; 9 positions agree with TRBD2. The CDR3 loop spans 17 amino acids. V was pared by 8 bases and J by 2 bases, with 16 bases of the junction left unmatched. Germline CDR1 and CDR2: ENHRY and SYGVKD. CDR3 region: CAIPPPSSGTRPYEQYF. The CDR3 DNA follows: TGTGCCATCCCTCCCCCCTCTAGCGGGACGCGACCCTACGAGCAGTACTTC.

This chain joins TRBV28 and TRBJ1-2, with D unresolved. V was pared by 5 bases and J by 7 bases, with 20 bases between. CDR3 length: 15 amino acids. Germline values: CDR1 MDHEN, CDR2 SYDVKM. The chain's CDR3 is CASSVRTLDGSGYTF. The CDR3 DNA reads as TGTGCCAGCAGTGTAAGGACGCTGGACGGGAGTGGCTACACCTTC.

Here the CDR3 DNA reads TGTGCCAGCAGCACCCACGGGACTAGCGGGAGTAAAGATACGCAGTATTTT. Protein sequence: CASSTHGTSGSKDTQYF. This sequence joins TRBV9 and TRBJ2-3, with 14 nucleotides matching TRBD2. There are 17 residues in the CDR3. The germline V gene has CDR1 SGDLS and CDR2 YYNGEE. V lost 4 bases, J lost 5 bases, and 9 bases stayed unmatched.